The 10 T cell receptor beta chains below come from one sample, sequenced in a study of shared clonotypes between healthy human individuals. Profiling relied on immunoSEQ multiplex PCR, and the TCRdb table lists in-frame clones only, not all of them. The data show over a million clones, more than 60% seen once. The specimen was memory CD4+ T cells sorted from blood. The sample's subset: CD45RA-negative fraction. The receptors shown here come from a man aged 18 to 29 in good health.

The sample holds a few counts of this clone. This sequence joins TRBV6-1 and TRBJ1-4; the D is unclear. Germline V gene lookup returns CDR1 MNHNS and CDR2 SASEGT. Trimming left V 8 bases short and J 2 bases short, with 15 bases between. The CDR3 has 15 amino acids. The CDR3 spells CASEADAGTNEKLFF. CDR3 nucleotides: TGTGCCAGCGAGGCGGACGCTGGGACTAATGAAAAACTGTTTTTT.

The CDR3 sequence is CASSLTDSNQPQHF. The CDR3, as DNA: TGTGCCAGCAGCTTAACAGATAGCAATCAGCCCCAGCATTTT. The chain has TRBV7-8 and TRBJ1-5; D is undetermined. Germline V gene data show CDR1 as SGHVS and CDR2 as FQNEAQ. V shed 2 bases and J shed 0 bases, with 5 bases lying between them. The length of the CDR3 is 14 residues.

The rearrangement joins TRBV18 to TRBJ2-7, with a possible D match to TRBD2 (5 bases). The CDR3 loop spans 13 amino acids. The germline V gene has CDR1 KGHSH and CDR2 LQKENI. Trimming took 3 bases from V and 5 from J, leaving 11 bases between them. Here the CDR3 reads CASSPRAADEQYF. The CDR3, as DNA: TGTGCCAGCTCACCGAGGGCCGCCGACGAGCAGTACTTC.

The gene calls are TRBV21-1 and TRBJ2-1; TRBD1 is taken as the D call from the table, unchecked against the DNA. TRBV21-1 is listed as a pseudogene. The CDR3 contains 15 residues. The CDR3 DNA reads as TGTGCCAGCAGCATTAACAGGAGCTCCTACAATGAGCAGTTCTTC. This codes for CASSINRSSYNEQFF.

V and J are TRBV5-4 and TRBJ2-1; a weak D match, TRBD2 (5 bases). With 2 bases removed from V and 7 bases from J, the gap between germline ends came to 13 bases. This CDR3 spans 14 amino acids. Germline CDR1 is SGHNT and CDR2 is YYREEE (reference sequence). DNA of the CDR3: TGTGCCAGCAGCTTCGATCCGGGAACGAATGAGCAGTTCTTC. Its translation is CASSFDPGTNEQFF.

This CDR3 is CASSSTGSSTGELFF. CDR3 in DNA: TGTGCCAGCAGTTCGACAGGGTCCTCCACCGGGGAGCTGTTTTTT. This chain links TRBV9 with TRBJ2-2, with TRBD1 matching over 7 bases. Germline assignment: CDR1 SGDLS and CDR2 YYNGEE. The junction had 8 bases not matched to a gene; V was cut back by 5 bases and J by 4 bases. The CDR3 extends over 15 amino acids.

V gene TRBV6-1 combines with J gene TRBJ1-5; D remains unclear. Germline-derived CDR1 and CDR2 are MNHNS and SASEGT. The V end lost 8 bases, the J end lost 0 bases, and 8 bases lay between the germline ends. This CDR3 contains 13 residues. CDR3 loop: CASGGISNQPQHF. The CDR3, as DNA: TGTGCCAGCGGAGGGATTAGCAATCAGCCCCAGCATTTT.

This clone was seen only once. The V gene is TRBV18, the J gene TRBJ1-1, with D possibly TRBD1 on 6 matching bases. V was trimmed by 2 bases and J by 4 bases, leaving 8 bases between them. The CDR3 is 13 amino acids. Germline CDR1 and CDR2: KGHSH and LQKENI. Written as DNA, the CDR3 is TGTGCCAGCTCACCATCAGGGGTCACTGAAGCTTTCTTT. It specifies CASSPSGVTEAFF.

This chain connects TRBV19 to TRBJ2-3, with D perhaps TRBD1 (5 bases). V was shortened by 3 bases and J by 1 base, with 8 bases between the two germline ends. This CDR3 is built from 14 residues. CDR1 and CDR2 (germline): LNHDA, SQIVND (reference sequence). This CDR3 reads CASSMLGGTDTQYF. The CDR3 DNA follows: TGTGCCAGTAGTATGTTAGGGGGCACAGATACGCAGTATTTT.

The chain is built from TRBV7-6 and TRBJ2-5; 8 bases line up with TRBD1. CDR3 length equals 13 residues. The junction had 5 bases not matched to a gene; V was cut back by 6 bases and J by 5 bases. The V gene's germline CDR1 is SGHVS and CDR2 FNYEAQ. CDR3 loop: CASRVTGVETQYF. The CDR3 DNA follows: TGTGCCAGCAGAGTGACAGGGGTCGAGACCCAGTACTTC.